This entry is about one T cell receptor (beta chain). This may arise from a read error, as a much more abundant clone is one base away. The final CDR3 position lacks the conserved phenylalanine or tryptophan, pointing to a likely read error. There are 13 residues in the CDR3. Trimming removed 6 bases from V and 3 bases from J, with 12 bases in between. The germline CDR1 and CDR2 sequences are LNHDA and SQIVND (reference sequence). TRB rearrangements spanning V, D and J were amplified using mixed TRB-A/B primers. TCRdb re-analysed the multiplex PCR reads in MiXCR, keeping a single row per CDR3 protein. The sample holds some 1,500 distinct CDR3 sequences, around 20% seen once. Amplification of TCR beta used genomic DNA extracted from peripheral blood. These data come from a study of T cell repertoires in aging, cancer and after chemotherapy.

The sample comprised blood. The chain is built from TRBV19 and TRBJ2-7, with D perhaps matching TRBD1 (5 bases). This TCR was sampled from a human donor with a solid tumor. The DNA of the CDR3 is TGTGCCAGTAGGTCGACAGAACTCTACGAGCAGTACTTA. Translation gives CASRSTELYEQYL.